The entry below gives a single T cell receptor beta chain sequence along with its context. Its antigen is unknown. The data belong to a study of cytomegalovirus exposure and HLA in healthy donors. Study-level results: Later analysis identified 15,000 to 20,000 TCR beta sequences associated with HLA alleles, using a false discovery rate threshold of 0.05. In vitro confirmation showed three CMV-associated chains to be CMV antigen specific. As a later analysis revealed, most CMV-associated TCR beta chains appeared HLA-restricted.

PCR involved 60 Vbeta and 13 Jbeta primers. Sequenced by immunoSEQ multiplex PCR; TCRdb stores in-frame clones only, minus some. Among approximately 170,000 clones listed, 65% to 85% were seen once. This receptor was obtained from a woman in her forties or fifties in good health and CMV-seropositive. Source material: PBMCs.

CDR3 region: CASSILALRETQYF. As DNA, the CDR3 is TGTGCCAGCAGCATACTAGCTCTCCGAGAGACCCAGTACTTC. The chain links TRBV7-9 to TRBJ2-5; perhaps TRBD2 as D (6 bases). This CDR3 contains 14 residues. CDR1 and CDR2 from the germline V gene are SEHNR and FQNEAQ (reference sequence). V was cut by 5 bases and J by 4 bases, with 14 bases left in between.